The source of this TCR beta chain is a study of blood T cell repertoires in COVID-19. Across the study: The cDNA or gDNA used as material had been derived from T cells, B-cell-depleted T cells, or PBMCs.

This study enrolled people aged about 18 to 90 from roughly 22 US geographic areas. This CDR3 region has 20 residues. J lost 3 bases, V lost 1 base, and 17 bases had no gene match. Germline loops: CDR1 SGHDN, CDR2 FVKESK. TCRdb's table, derived via immunoSEQ multiplex PCR, lists solely in-frame clones and lacks some. The sample consists of 310,000 or so clones, 65% to 90% of them appearing once. Input material: PBMCs or T cells enriched from blood (not recorded which). This clonotype originated in a woman in her late teens or twenties who had recovered from COVID-19. V and J are TRBV14 and TRBJ2-2; the match to TRBD2 covers 7 bases. DNA of the CDR3: TGTGCCAGCAGCCAAGTTTGGCGTTTTGGGCTAGCGGAATACACCGGGGAGCTGTTTTTT. Its protein is CASSQVWRFGLAEYTGELFF.